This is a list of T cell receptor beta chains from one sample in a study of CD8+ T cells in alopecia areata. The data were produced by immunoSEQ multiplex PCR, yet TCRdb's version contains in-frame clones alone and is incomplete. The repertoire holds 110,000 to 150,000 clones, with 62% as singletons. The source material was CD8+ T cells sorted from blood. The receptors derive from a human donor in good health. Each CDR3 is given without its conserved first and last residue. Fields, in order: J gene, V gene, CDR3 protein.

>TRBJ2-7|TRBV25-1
ASSEDQSGRSYEQY
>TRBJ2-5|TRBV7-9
ASSLGSGGAPETQY
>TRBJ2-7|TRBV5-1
ASSLSGTGREQY
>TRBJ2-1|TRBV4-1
ASSYAGLGVGNEQF
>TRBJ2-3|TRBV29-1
SVPTSGRVTDTQY
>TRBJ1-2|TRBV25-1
ASSDSSYGYT
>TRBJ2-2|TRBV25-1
ASSEQSGNTGELF
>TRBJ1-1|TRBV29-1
SVERRGHQAGDTEAF
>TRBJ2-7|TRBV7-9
ASSFRGRFPYEQY
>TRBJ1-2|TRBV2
ASAVRGSYGYT
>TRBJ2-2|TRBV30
AWSRAHGGTGELF
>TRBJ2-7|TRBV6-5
ASGALAGGYYEQY
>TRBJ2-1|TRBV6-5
ASSLDPSYNEQF
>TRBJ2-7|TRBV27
ASSLMRGYEQY